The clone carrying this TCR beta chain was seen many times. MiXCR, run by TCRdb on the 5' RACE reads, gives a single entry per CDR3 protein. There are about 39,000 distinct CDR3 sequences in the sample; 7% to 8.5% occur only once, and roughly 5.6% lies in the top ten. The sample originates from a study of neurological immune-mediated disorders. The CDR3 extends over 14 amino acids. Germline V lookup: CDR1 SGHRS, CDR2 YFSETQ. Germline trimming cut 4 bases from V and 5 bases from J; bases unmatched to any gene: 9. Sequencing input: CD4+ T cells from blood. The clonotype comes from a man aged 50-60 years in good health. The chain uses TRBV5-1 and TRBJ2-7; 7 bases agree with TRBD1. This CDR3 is CASSASDRSDEQYF. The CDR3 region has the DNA TGCGCCAGCAGCGCGTCGGACAGGTCCGACGAGCAGTACTTC. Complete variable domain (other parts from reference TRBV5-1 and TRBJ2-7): KAGVTQTPRYLIKTRGQQVTLSCSPISGHRSVSWYQQTPGQGLQFLFEYFSETQRNKGNFPGRFSGRQFSNSRSEMNVSTLELGDSALYLCASSASDRSDEQYFGPGTRLTVT.